There are many counts of the clone carrying this T cell receptor (beta chain). Antigen unknown. The data originate from a study of T cells in Graves' hyperthyroidism and ophthalmopathy. Hyperthyroidism had been newly diagnosed in patients aged 18 to 65, and its duration was under 2 months. Not enrolled were patients with uncontrolled infection, other autoimmune disease, pregnancy or lactation. Clinical symptoms, serum thyroxine and TRAb, thyroid ultrasound and orbital computed tomography together formed the diagnostic basis. The CDR3 is 13 amino acids. In germline, CDR1 is SQVTM, CDR2 ANQGSEA. V was shortened by 1 base and J by 2 bases, with 9 bases between the two germline ends. Study-wide results and limits: In validation, the model predicted ophthalmopathy. These predictions came a median about 6.5 months before onset.

RNA transcripts were the template for amplifying TCR beta CDR3 regions. First-round RT-PCR of the TCR CDR3 relied on the HTBI primer set. Each CDR3 protein is one row after TCRdb ran MiXCR on the multiplex PCR reads. The sample has nearly 750,000 distinct CDR3 sequences; 30% to 40% are singletons. The chain recombines TRBV29-1 with TRBJ2-7, with D unclear. This sequence originates from a woman aged 40 to 49 with Graves' hyperthyroidism. Sequenced material: blood. CDR3 protein: CSVEGQVPYEQYF. CDR3 nucleotide sequence: TGCAGCGTTGAAGGCCAGGTCCCCTACGAGCAGTACTTC.